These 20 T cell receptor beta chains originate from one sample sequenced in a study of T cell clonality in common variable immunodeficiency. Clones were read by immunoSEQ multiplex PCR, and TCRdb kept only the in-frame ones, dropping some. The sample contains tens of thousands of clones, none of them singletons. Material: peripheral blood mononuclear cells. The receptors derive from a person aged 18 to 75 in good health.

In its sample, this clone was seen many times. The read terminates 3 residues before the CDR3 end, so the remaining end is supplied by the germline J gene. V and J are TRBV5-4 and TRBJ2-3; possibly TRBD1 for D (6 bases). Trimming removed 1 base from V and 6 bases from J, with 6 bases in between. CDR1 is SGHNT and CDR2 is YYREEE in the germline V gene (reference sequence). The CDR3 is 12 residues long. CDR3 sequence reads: CASSLTGDTQYF. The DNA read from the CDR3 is TGTGCCAGCAGCTTGACAGGGGATACG. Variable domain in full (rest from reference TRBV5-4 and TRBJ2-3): ETGVTQSPTHLIKTRGQQVTLRCSSQSGHNTVSWYQQALGQGPQFIFQYYREEENGRGNFPPRFSGLQFPNYSSELNVNALELDDSALYLCASSLTGDTQYFGPGTRLTVL.

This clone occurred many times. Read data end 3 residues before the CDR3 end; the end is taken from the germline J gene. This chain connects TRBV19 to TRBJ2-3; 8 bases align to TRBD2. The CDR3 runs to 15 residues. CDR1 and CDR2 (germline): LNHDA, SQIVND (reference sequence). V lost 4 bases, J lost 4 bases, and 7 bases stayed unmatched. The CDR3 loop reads CASSTTPGGADTQYF. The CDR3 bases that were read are TGTGCCAGTAGTACCACCCCGGGGGGGGCAGATACG.

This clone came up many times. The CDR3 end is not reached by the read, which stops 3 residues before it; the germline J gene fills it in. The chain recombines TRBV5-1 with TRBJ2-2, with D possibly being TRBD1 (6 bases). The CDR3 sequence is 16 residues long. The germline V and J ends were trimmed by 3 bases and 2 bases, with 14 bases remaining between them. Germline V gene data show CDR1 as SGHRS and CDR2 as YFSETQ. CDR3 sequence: CASSSAGTPNTGELFF. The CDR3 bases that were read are TGCGCCAGCAGCTCCGCCGGGACACCTAACACCGGGGAG.

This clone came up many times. The CDR3 is CASSLVTIQETQYF. The part of the CDR3 DNA that was read is TGTGCCAGCAGCTTAGTAACTATTCAAGAGACC. This sequence joins TRBV7-2 and TRBJ2-5; D gene ambiguous. The CDR3 extends 3 residues past the end of the read, so its final part is completed from the germline J gene. Deletions cut 1 base from V and 2 bases from J, with 8 bases between. The CDR3 is made up of 14 amino acids. CDR1 SGHTA and CDR2 FQGNSA come from the germline V gene.

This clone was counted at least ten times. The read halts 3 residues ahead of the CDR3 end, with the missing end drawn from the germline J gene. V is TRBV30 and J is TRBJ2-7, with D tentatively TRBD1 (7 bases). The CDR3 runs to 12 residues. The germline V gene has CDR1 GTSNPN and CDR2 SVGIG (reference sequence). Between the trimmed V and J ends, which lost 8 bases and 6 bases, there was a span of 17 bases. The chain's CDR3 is CALQGGSREQYF. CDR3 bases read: TGTGCCCTCCAGGGGGGCTCACGCGAG.

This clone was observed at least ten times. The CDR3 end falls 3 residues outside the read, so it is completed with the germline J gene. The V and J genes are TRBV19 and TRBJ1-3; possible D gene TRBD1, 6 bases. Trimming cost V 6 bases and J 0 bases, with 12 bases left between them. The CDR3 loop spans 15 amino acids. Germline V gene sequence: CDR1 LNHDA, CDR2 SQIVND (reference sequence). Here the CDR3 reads CASRVGQSSGNTIYF. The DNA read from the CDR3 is TGTGCCAGTAGGGTCGGACAGAGCTCTGGAAACACC. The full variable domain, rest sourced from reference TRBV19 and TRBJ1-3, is DGGITQSPKYLFRKEGQNVTLSCEQNLNHDAMYWYRQDPGQGLRLIYYSQIVNDFQKGDIAEGYSVSREKKESFPLTVTSAQKNPTAFYLCASRVGQSSGNTIYFGEGSWLTVV.

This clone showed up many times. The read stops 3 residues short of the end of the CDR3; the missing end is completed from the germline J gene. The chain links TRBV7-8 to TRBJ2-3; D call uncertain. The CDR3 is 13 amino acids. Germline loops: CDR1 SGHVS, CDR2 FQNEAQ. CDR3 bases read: TGTGCCAGCAGCTTAGAAGGGTCCGTAGCG. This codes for CASSLEGSVA. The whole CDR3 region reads CASSLEGSVAQYF.

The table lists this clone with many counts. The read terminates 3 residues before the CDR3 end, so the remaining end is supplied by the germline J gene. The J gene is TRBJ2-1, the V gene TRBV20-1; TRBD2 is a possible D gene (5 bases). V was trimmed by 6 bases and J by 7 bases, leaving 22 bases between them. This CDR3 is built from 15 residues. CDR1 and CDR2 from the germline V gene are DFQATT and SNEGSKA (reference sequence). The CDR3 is CSATPDFVLTNEQFF. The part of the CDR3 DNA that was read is TGCAGTGCCACCCCGGACTTTGTCCTTACAAATGAG.

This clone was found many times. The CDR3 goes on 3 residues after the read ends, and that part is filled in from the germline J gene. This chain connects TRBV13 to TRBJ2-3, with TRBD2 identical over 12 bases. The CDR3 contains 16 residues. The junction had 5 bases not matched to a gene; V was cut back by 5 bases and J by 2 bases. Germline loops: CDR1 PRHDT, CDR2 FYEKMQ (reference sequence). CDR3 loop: CASSQRLAGATDTQYF. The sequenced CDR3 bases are TGTGCCAGCAGCCAAAGACTAGCGGGAGCCACAGATACG.

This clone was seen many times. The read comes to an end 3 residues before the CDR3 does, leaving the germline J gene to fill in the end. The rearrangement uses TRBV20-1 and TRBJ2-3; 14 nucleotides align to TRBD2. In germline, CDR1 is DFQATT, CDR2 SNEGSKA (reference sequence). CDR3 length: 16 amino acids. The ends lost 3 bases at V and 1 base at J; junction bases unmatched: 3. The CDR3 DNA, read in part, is TGCAGTGCTAGGAGGACTAGCGGGAGGCGCACAGATACG. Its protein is CSARRTSGRRTDT. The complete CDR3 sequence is CSARRTSGRRTDTQYF.

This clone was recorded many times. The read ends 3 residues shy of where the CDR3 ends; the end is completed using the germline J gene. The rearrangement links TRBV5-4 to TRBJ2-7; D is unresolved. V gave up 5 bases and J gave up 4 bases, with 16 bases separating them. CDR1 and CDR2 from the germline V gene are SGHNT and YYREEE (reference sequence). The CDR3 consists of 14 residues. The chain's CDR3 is CASSDLGGKYEQYF. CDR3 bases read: TGTGCCAGCAGTGACCTTGGCGGAAAATACGAG.

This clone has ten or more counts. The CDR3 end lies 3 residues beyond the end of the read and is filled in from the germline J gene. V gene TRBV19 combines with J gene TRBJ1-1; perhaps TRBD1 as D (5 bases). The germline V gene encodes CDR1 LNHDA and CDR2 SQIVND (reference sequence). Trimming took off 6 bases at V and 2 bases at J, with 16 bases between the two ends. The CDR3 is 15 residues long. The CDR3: CASSWRGGGNTEAFF. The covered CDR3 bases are TGTGCCAGTAGCTGGCGGGGGGGAGGAAACACTGAA.

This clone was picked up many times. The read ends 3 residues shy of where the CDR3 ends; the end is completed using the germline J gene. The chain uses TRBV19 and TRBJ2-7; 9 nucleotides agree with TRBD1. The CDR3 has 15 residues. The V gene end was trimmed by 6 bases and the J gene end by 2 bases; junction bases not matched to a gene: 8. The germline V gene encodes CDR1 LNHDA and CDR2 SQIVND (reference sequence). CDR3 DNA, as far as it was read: TGTGCCAGTAGCCACGGGACAGGGAGCCCCTACGAG. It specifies CASSHGTGSPYE. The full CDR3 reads CASSHGTGSPYEQYF.

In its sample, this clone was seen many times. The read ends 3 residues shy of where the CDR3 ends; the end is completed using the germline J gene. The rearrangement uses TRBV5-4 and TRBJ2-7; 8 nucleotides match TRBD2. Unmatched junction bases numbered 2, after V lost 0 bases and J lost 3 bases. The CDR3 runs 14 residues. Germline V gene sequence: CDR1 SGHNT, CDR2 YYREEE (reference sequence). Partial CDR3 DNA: TGTGCCAGCAGCTTGGGTAGCGGGAACTACGAG. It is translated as CASSLGSGNYE. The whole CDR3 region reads CASSLGSGNYEQYF. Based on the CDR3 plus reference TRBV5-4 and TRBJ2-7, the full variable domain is ETGVTQSPTHLIKTRGQQVTLRCSSQSGHNTVSWYQQALGQGPQFIFQYYREEENGRGNFPPRFSGLQFPNYSSELNVNALELDDSALYLCASSLGSGNYEQYFGPGTRLTVT.

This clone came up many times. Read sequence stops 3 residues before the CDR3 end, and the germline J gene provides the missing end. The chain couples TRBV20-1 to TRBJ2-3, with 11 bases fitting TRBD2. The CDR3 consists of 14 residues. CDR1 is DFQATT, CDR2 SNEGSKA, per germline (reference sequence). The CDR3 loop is CSASPSGGQETQYF. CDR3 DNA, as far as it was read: TGCAGTGCTAGCCCTAGCGGGGGGCAAGAGACG.

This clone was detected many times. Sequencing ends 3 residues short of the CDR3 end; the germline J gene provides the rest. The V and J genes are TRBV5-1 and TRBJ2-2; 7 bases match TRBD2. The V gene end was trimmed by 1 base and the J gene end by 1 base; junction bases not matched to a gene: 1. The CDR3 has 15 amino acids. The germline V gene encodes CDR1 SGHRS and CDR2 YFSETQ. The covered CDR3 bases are TGCGCCAGCAGCTTGACTAGCGTGAACACCGGGGAG. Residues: CASSLTSVNTGE. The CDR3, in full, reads CASSLTSVNTGELFF.

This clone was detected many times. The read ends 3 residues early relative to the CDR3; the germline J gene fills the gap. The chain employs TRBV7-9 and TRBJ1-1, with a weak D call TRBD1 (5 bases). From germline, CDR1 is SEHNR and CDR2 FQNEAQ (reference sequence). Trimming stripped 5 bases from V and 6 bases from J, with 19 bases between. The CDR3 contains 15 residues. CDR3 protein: CASSLLQGSGAEAFF. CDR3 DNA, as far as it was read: TGTGCCAGCAGCCTACTGCAGGGAAGTGGTGCTGAA. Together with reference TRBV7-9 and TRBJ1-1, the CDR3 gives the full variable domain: DTGVSQNPRHKITKRGQNVTFRCDPISEHNRLYWYRQTLGQGPEFLTYFQNEAQLEKSRLLSDRFSAERPKGSFSTLEIQRTEQGDSAMYLCASSLLQGSGAEAFFGQGTRLTVV.

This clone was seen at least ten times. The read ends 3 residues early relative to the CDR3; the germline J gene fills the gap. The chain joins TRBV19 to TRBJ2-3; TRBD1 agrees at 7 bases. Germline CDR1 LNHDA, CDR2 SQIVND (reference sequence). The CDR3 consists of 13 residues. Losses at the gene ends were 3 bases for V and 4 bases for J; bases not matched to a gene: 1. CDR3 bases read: TGTGCCAGTAGTATCCAGGGGGCAGATACG. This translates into CASSIQGADT. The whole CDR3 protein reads CASSIQGADTQYF. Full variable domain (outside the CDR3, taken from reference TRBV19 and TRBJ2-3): DGGITQSPKYLFRKEGQNVTLSCEQNLNHDAMYWYRQDPGQGLRLIYYSQIVNDFQKGDIAEGYSVSREKKESFPLTVTSAQKNPTAFYLCASSIQGADTQYFGPGTRLTVL.

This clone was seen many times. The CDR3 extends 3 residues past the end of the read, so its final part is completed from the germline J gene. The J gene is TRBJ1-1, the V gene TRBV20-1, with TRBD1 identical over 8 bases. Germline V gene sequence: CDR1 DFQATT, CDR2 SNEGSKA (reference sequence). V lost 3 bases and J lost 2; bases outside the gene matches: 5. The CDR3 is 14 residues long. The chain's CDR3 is CSASLTGDNTEAFF. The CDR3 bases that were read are TGCAGTGCTAGTCTGACAGGGGACAACACTGAA.

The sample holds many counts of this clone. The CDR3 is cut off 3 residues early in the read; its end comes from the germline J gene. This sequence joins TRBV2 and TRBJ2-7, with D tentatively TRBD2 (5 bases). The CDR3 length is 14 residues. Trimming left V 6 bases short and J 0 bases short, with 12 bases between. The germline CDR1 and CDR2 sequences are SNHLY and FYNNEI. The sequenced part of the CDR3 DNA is TGTGCCAGCAGGGACCTCGGGGACTCCTACGAG. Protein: CASRDLGDSYE. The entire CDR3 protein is CASRDLGDSYEQYF.